The clone carrying this T cell receptor beta chain showed up just a few times. Germline lookup yields CDR1 SGHTA and CDR2 FQGTGA. This CDR3 is built from 13 residues. V was pared by 5 bases and J by 7 bases, with 12 bases between. This entry belongs to a study of T-cell memory formation after mild COVID-19. MiXCR, applied by TCRdb to the 5' RACE reads, yields one record per CDR3 protein. Of 180,000 or so distinct CDR3 sequences listed, under 20% are singletons. The chain has TRBV7-3 and TRBJ1-5, with D perhaps TRBD1 (6 bases). This receptor was identified in an adult woman who had mild COVID-19 (a few samples of this study predate the infection). Cell type and time point are not known. Specimen: PBMCs or a T cell subset sorted from them (not recorded which). The CDR3 DNA follows: TGTGCCAGCAGCCAGACAACAGGGCAGCCCCAGCATTTT. Translation gives CASSQTTGQPQHF.